What follows are 4 T cell receptor beta chains derived from one specimen sequenced in a study of CXCR3-negative and CXCR3-positive naive CD8 T cells. The study, taken as a whole, reports: Hydrophobicity was higher for TRB CDR3s found in CXCR3-positive naive cells than in CXCR3-negative naive cells.

No cognate antigen is known for these TCRs. TRB cDNA was prepared as libraries by UMI-labeled 5' RACE. After re-calling the 5' RACE reads, TCRdb lists one entry per CDR3 protein, DNA absent. The sample table includes about 50,000 distinct CDR3 sequences. Sequenced sample: naive CXCR3+ CD8+ T cells from blood. Subset noted: CD45RO-CCR7+CD27+CD95- naive CD8+ T cells expressing CXCR3 (TNR3+). Source of these receptors: a human donor in good health. Some clones in this sample may be carry-over from other donors' samples.

This chain connects TRBV29-1 to TRBJ1-1; TCRdb reports TRBD1, a call that lacks DNA to check it against. This CDR3 is 12 amino acids long. Germline-derived CDR1 and CDR2 are SQVTM and ANQGSEA. The CDR3 spells CSVEGAQTEAFF. Filled out from reference TRBV29-1 and TRBJ1-1, the complete variable domain reads SAVISQKPSRDICQRGTSLTIQCQVDSQVTMMFWYRQQPGQSLTLIATANQGSEATYESGFVIDKFPISRPNLTFSTLTVSNMSPEDSSIYLCSVEGAQTEAFFGQGTRLTVV.

This sequence joins TRBV29-1 and TRBJ2-1; absent DNA, TCRdb's TRBD2 call cannot be checked. This CDR3 spans 13 amino acids. Germline V CDR1 and CDR2: SQVTM, ANQGSEA. The CDR3 region is CSVGLAGANEQFF.

The rearrangement links TRBV11-3 to TRBJ2-2; TCRdb designates TRBD1, a call that cannot be tested without DNA. Per the germline V gene, CDR1 is SGHNT and CDR2 is YENEEA. The CDR3 sequence is 13 residues long. The CDR3 loop reads CASREQESGELFF.

The chain has TRBV5-1 and TRBJ2-7. Germline loops: CDR1 SGHRS, CDR2 YFSETQ. The CDR3 is made up of 14 amino acids. CDR3 sequence reads: CASSLKQGPNEQYF.